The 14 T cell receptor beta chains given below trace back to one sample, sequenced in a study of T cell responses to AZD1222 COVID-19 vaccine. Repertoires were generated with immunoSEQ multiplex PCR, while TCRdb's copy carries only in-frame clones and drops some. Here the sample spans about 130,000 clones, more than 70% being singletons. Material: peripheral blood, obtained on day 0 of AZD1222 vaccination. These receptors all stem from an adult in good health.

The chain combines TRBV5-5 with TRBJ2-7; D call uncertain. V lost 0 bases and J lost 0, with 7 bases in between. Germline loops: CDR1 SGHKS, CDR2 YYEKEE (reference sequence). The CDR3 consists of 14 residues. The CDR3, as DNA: TGTGCCAGCAGCTTGGACTACCGCTCCTACGAGCAGTACTTC. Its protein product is CASSLDYRSYEQYF.

CDR3 bases: TGTGCCAGCAGCCTAAGGATAGGCGCTGAAGCTTTCTTT. The encoded protein is CASSLRIGAEAFF. This chain connects TRBV5-6 to TRBJ1-1; D is unresolved. This CDR3 comprises 13 residues. The germline gives CDR1 SGHDT, CDR2 YYEEEE. Trimming took 4 bases from V and 6 from J, leaving 13 bases between them.

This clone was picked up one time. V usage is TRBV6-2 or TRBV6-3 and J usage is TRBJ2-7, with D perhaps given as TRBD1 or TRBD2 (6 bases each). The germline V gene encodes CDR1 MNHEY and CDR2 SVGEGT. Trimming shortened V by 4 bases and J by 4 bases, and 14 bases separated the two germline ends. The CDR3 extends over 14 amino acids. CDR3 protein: CASSFGGTLYEQYF. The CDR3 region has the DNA TGTGCCAGCAGTTTCGGAGGGACACTTTACGAGCAGTACTTC.

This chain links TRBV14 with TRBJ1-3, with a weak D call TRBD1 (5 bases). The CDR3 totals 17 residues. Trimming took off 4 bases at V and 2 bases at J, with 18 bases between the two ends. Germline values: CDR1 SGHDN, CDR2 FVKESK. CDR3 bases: TGTGCCAGCAGCCCCCCGTGGGGGTCTCCTGCTGGAAACACCATATATTTT. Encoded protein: CASSPPWGSPAGNTIYF.

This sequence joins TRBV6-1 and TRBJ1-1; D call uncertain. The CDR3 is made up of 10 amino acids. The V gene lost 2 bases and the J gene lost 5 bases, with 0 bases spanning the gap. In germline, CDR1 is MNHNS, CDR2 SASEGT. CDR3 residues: CASSETEAFF. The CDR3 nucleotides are TGTGCCAGCAGTGAAACTGAAGCTTTCTTT.

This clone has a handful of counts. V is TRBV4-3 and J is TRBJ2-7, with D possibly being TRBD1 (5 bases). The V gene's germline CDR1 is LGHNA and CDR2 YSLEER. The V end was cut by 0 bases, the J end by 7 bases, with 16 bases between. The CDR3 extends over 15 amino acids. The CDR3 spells CASSQDFGRVEEQYF. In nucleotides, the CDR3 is TGCGCCAGCAGCCAAGATTTCGGCAGGGTCGAAGAGCAGTACTTC.

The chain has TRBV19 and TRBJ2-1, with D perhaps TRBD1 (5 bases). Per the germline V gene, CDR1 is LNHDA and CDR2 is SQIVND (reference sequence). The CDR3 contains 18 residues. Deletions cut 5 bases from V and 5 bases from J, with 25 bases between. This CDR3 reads CASSPPPLTAWRNNEQFF. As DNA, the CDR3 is TGTGCCAGTAGTCCCCCGCCCTTGACAGCGTGGAGAAACAATGAGCAGTTCTTC. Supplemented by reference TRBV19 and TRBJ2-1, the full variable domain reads DGGITQSPKYLFRKEGQNVTLSCEQNLNHDAMYWYRQDPGQGLRLIYYSQIVNDFQKGDIAEGYSVSREKKESFPLTVTSAQKNPTAFYLCASSPPPLTAWRNNEQFFGPGTRLTVL.

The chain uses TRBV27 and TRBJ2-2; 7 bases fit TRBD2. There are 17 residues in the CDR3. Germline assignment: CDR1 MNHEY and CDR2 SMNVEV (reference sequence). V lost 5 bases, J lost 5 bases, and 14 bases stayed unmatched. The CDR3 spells CASSRTPRFGGTGELFF. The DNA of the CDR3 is TGTGCCAGCAGTAGAACCCCCCGCTTCGGGGGGACCGGGGAGCTGTTTTTT.

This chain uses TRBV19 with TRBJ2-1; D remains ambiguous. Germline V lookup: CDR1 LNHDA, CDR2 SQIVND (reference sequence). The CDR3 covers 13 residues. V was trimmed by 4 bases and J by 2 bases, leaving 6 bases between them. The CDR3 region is CASSSDTYNEQFF. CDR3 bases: TGTGCCAGTAGTAGTGATACCTACAATGAGCAGTTCTTC.

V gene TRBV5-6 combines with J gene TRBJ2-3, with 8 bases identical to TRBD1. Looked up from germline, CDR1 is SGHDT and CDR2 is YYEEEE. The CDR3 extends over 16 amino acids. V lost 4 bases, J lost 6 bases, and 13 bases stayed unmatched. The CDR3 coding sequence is TGTGCCAGCAGCAGGAAGCAGGGGGCTGCTGAGGATACGCAGTATTTT. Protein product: CASSRKQGAAEDTQYF.

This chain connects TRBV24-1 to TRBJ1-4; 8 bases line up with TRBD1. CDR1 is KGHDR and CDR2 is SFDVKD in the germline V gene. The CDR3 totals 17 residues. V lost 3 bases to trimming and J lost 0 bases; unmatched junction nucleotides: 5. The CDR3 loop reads CATSDGGQEATNEKLFF. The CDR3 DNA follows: TGTGCCACCAGTGATGGGGGACAGGAGGCAACTAATGAAAAACTGTTTTTT.

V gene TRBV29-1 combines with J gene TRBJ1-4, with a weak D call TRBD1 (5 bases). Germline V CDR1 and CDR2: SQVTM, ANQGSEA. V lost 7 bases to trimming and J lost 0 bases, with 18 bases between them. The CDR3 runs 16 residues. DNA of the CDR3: TGCAGCGCAATGGGGGGGACCGGAGCAACTAATGAAAAACTGTTTTTT. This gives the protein CSAMGGTGATNEKLFF.

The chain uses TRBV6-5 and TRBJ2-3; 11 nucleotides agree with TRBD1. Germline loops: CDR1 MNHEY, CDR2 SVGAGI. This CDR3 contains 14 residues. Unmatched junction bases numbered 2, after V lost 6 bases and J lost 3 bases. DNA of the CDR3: TGTGCCAGCAGGGGGACAGGGGGAACAGATACGCAGTATTTT. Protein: CASRGTGGTDTQYF.

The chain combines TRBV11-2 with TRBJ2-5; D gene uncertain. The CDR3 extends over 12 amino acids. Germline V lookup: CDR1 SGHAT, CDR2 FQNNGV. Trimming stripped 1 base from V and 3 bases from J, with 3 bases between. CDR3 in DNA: TGTGCCAGCAGCTTAGCCAAAGAGACCCAGTACTTC. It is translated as CASSLAKETQYF.